The 28 T cell receptor beta chains below come from one sample, sequenced in a study. TCRdb recomputed calls from the reads with MiXCR, one row per CDR3 protein. The table lists about 15,000 distinct CDR3 sequences, about 30% of them singletons. The sequenced sample was blood. Every receptor here comes from a human donor.

This rearrangement joins TRBV20-1 to TRBJ1-1; perhaps TRBD1 as D (5 bases). The CDR3 loop spans 14 amino acids. CDR1 and CDR2 from the germline V gene are DFQATT and SNEGSKA (reference sequence). V lost 3 bases and J lost 0, with 11 bases in between. CDR3 nucleotides: TGCAGTGCTAGGAATCAGGGACTGAACACTGAAGCTTTCTTT. Its translation: CSARNQGLNTEAFF.

This clonotype was observed many times. This chain connects TRBV14 to TRBJ2-2; perhaps TRBD2 as D (5 bases). The germline V gene has CDR1 SGHDN and CDR2 FVKESK. The CDR3 has 14 residues. Trimming removed 1 base from V and 7 bases from J, with 10 bases in between. DNA of the CDR3: TGTGCCAGCAGCCAAGCCGGGATTGACGGGGAGCTGTTTTTT. It encodes CASSQAGIDGELFF. The whole variable domain, filled in from reference TRBV14 and TRBJ2-2, reads EAGVTQFPSHSVIEKGQTVTLRCDPISGHDNLYWYRRVMGKEIKFLLHFVKESKQDESGMPNNRFLAERTGGTYSTLKVQPAELEDSGVYFCASSQAGIDGELFFGEGSRLTVL.

The V call is TRBV28, the J call TRBJ2-7; 7 bases fit TRBD2. Germline V gene data show CDR1 as MDHEN and CDR2 as SYDVKM. The CDR3 has 14 residues. The V segment lost 2 bases and the J segment 1 base; nucleotides outside the gene matches: 2. CDR3 sequence reads: CASSLTSASYEQYF. The CDR3 DNA is TGTGCCAGCAGTTTAACTAGCGCATCCTACGAGCAGTACTTC.

This clonotype has a count of ten or more. This chain connects TRBV4-3 to TRBJ1-6; D may be TRBD1 (5 bases). The germline V gene has CDR1 LGHNA and CDR2 YSLEER. The V gene lost 0 bases and the J gene lost 7 bases, with 16 bases spanning the gap. CDR3 length equals 17 residues. In DNA, the CDR3 is TGCGCCAGCAGCCAAGACGGCCGCGGGACGGTCAATTCACCCCTCCACTTT. Translation: CASSQDGRGTVNSPLHF.

This clonotype was detected many times. The chain's CDR3 is CSGGPAPDTQYF. The CDR3 DNA follows: TGCAGCGGCGGACCGGCCCCAGATACGCAGTATTTT. J is TRBJ2-3 and V is TRBV29-1, with D uncertain. The CDR3 is 12 residues long. The V gene lost 7 bases and the J gene lost 4 bases, with 12 bases spanning the gap. The germline V gene has CDR1 SQVTM and CDR2 ANQGSEA.

A note on this clonotype: A much larger clonotype is one base distant, so this may be a read error. J is TRBJ1-4 and V is TRBV18; weak D call: TRBD1 (5 bases). Germline V gene lookup returns CDR1 KGHSH and CDR2 LQKENI. This CDR3 spans 15 amino acids. CDR3 in amino acids: CANSPPIGGEEKLFF. The DNA for the CDR3 is TGTGCCAACTCACCACCAATTGGGGGAGAGGAAAAACTGTTTTTT. Combining the CDR3 with reference TRBV18 and TRBJ1-4 gives the whole variable domain NAGVMQNPRHLVRRRGQEARLRCSPMKGHSHVYWYRQLPEEGLKFMVYLQKENIIDESGMPKERFSAEFPKEGPSILRIQQVVRGDSAAYFCANSPPIGGEEKLFFGSGTQLSVL.

Many counts were recorded for this clonotype. This sequence joins TRBV20-1 and TRBJ2-7; 7 positions agree with TRBD2. This CDR3 spans 14 amino acids. Germline V CDR1 and CDR2: DFQATT, SNEGSKA (reference sequence). Trimming cost V 6 bases and J 2 bases; bases outside gene matches: 10. The CDR3 reads CSAIFGTTTYEQYF. The CDR3 DNA follows: TGCAGTGCCATTTTTGGGACTACCACCTACGAGCAGTACTTC.

In this sample, this clonotype is medium-sized. This chain uses TRBV4-2 with TRBJ2-7, with 7 nucleotides matching TRBD1. The V and J ends lost 1 base and 0 bases, in that order; junction bases with no gene match: 3. The CDR3 is 15 residues long. Germline-derived CDR1 and CDR2 are LGHNA and YNFKEQ. The chain's CDR3 is CASSQGGDSSYEQYF. CDR3 DNA sequence: TGTGCCAGCAGCCAAGGAGGGGACAGCTCCTACGAGCAGTACTTC.

A remark on this clonotype: A read error may be the cause here, since a much bigger clone is one base away. V is TRBV4-3 and J is TRBJ1-5, with no clear D. The CDR3 contains 15 residues. V lost 4 bases and J 13 bases, leaving 23 bases between the germline ends. CDR1 and CDR2 (germline): LGHNA, YSLEER. The CDR3 DNA follows: TGCGCCAGCAGCCCCGGGCTAGCGATCACAGATACGCAGCATTTT. Its protein product is CASSPGLAITDTQHF.

This clonotype was seen a few times. The gene calls are TRBV4-2 and TRBJ2-2; TRBD1 is a possible D gene (6 bases). This CDR3 has 15 amino acids. V gave up 0 bases and J gave up 5 bases, with 10 bases separating them. The germline V gene encodes CDR1 LGHNA and CDR2 YNFKEQ. DNA for the CDR3: TGTGCCAGCAGCCAAGATACAGGGTCGACCGGGGAGCTGTTTTTT. Translating gives CASSQDTGSTGELFF.

This clonotype is medium-sized in the sample. The chain combines TRBV29-1 with TRBJ2-3, with 8 positions matching TRBD1. The CDR3 is made up of 12 amino acids. V trimming: 5 bases; J trimming: 4 bases; junction bases outside the gene matches: 2. CDR1 and CDR2 (germline): SQVTM, ANQGSEA. The CDR3 nucleotides read TGCAGCGTTCTACAGGGGGCAGATACGCAGTATTTT. Translating it yields CSVLQGADTQYF.

This clonotype was seen ten or more times. CDR3 loop: CSAADTRYYSNQPQHF. DNA for the CDR3: TGCAGTGCGGCGGACACACGATATTATAGCAATCAGCCCCAGCATTTT. The V call is TRBV20-1, the J call TRBJ1-5; D possibly corresponds to TRBD1 (5 bases). This CDR3 has 16 residues. Trimming pared 6 bases from V and 0 bases from J, leaving 18 bases between. Germline CDR1 reads DFQATT; CDR2 reads SNEGSKA (reference sequence).

This clonotype was counted ten times or more. The V and J genes are TRBV18 and TRBJ2-3; D not certain. The CDR3 spans 13 residues. The germline V gene encodes CDR1 KGHSH and CDR2 LQKENI. V lost 4 bases, J lost 5 bases, and 10 bases lay in between. CDR3 sequence: CASSLPQRDTQYF. The CDR3 DNA sequence: TGTGCCAGCTCACTTCCACAGCGAGATACGCAGTATTTT.

This clonotype was picked up many times. This chain's CDR3 is CASSQHSEGETQYF. In nucleotides, the CDR3 is TGTGCCAGCAGCCAACATAGTGAGGGGGAGACCCAGTACTTC. The chain has TRBV14 and TRBJ2-5; D is tentatively TRBD1 or TRBD2 (5 bases each). The CDR3 is made up of 14 amino acids. V lost 2 bases and J lost 5, with 12 bases in between. Germline V lookup: CDR1 SGHDN, CDR2 FVKESK.

As for this clonotype: Being one base from a much bigger clone, this may be a read error. The chain employs TRBV14 and TRBJ2-5; possible D gene TRBD1, 5 bases. TRBJ2-1 explains the end of the DNA better; the J call may be wrong. Germline CDR1 reads SGHDN; CDR2 reads FVKESK. The CDR3 contains 15 residues. For the CDR3, the DNA is TGTGCCAGCAGCCGGACACCCACGTTCCAAGAGACCCAGTTCTTC. It translates to CASSRTPTFQETQFF.

The chain links TRBV14 to TRBJ2-2, with a weak D call TRBD2 (5 bases). V was clipped by 6 bases and J by 9 bases, with 20 bases between them. Germline lookup yields CDR1 SGHDN and CDR2 FVKESK. The CDR3 extends over 15 amino acids. The CDR3 DNA sequence: TGTGCCAGCAGTTCGATAAGCGGCCGCCGGAGGGAGCTGTTTTTT. Its protein product is CASSSISGRRRELFF.

This clonotype was counted only a few times. CDR3 protein: CASSLMGRQATDTQYF. In DNA, the CDR3 is TGTGCCAGCAGCTTAATGGGGAGACAGGCCACAGATACGCAGTATTTT. The chain combines TRBV7-3 with TRBJ2-3, with a possible D match to TRBD1 (6 bases). This CDR3 is built from 16 residues. Trimming left V 1 base short and J 2 bases short, with 13 bases between. CDR1 and CDR2 from the germline V gene are SGHTA and FQGTGA.

The chain uses TRBV4-3 and TRBJ2-3; D might be TRBD1 (6 bases). Germline CDR1 reads LGHNA; CDR2 reads YSLEER. The CDR3 has 17 residues. Trimming pared 0 bases from V and 6 bases from J, leaving 19 bases between. The CDR3 nucleotides are TGCGCCAGCAGCCAAGACGTGGTAGGGAAGGGGGTTGATACGCAGTATTTT. Translating it yields CASSQDVVGKGVDTQYF.

This clonotype has ten or more counts. The chain is built from TRBV18 and TRBJ2-1; D might be TRBD1 or TRBD2, each matching 5 bases. Germline V gene data show CDR1 as KGHSH and CDR2 as LQKENI. Trimming pared 2 bases from V and 2 bases from J, leaving 16 bases between. The CDR3 loop spans 17 amino acids. The CDR3 region has the DNA TGTGCCAGCTCACCAGATTGGGACGTCAGACCCTACAATGAGCAGTTCTTC. Its protein is CASSPDWDVRPYNEQFF.

A word on this clonotype: This may come from a read error, since a much larger clone is one base off. V and J are TRBV4-2 and TRBJ2-7, with TRBD1 matching 8 bases. Per germline, CDR1 LGHNA and CDR2 YNFKEQ. J was trimmed by 7 bases and V by 3 bases; bases with no gene match: 11. The CDR3 is 15 amino acids. CDR3: CASSHVGQGAGEQYF. The CDR3 DNA follows: TGTGCCAGCAGCCATGTCGGCCAGGGGGCGGGAGAGCAGTACTTC.

This sequence joins TRBV7-3 and TRBJ2-3; 7 nucleotides agree with TRBD2. Per the germline V gene, CDR1 is SGHTA and CDR2 is FQGTGA. The junction had 1 base not matched to a gene; V was cut back by 1 base and J by 0 bases. CDR3 length equals 15 residues. For the CDR3, the DNA is TGTGCCAGCAGCTTAAAGGGACTAAGCACAGATACGCAGTATTTT. It specifies CASSLKGLSTDTQYF.

This clonotype was counted at least ten times. V gene TRBV4-3 combines with J gene TRBJ2-1, with D maybe TRBD2 (6 bases). This CDR3 has 17 amino acids. V dropped 1 base and J dropped 0 bases, with 13 bases sitting between them. The germline CDR1 and CDR2 sequences are LGHNA and YSLEER. The CDR3 DNA follows: TGCGCCAGCAGCCAAGGACTAGTTGGGCCCTCCTACAATGAGCAGTTCTTC. It encodes CASSQGLVGPSYNEQFF.

This clonotype ranks as medium-sized. This chain links TRBV6-2 or TRBV6-3 with TRBJ2-2; possible D gene TRBD2, 5 bases. With 4 bases removed from V and 3 bases from J, the gap between germline ends came to 12 bases. CDR1 and CDR2 from the germline V gene are MNHEY and SVGEGT. The CDR3 runs 15 residues. The CDR3 reads CASSSTSADTGELFF. CDR3 nucleotide sequence: TGTGCCAGCAGTTCCACTAGTGCCGACACCGGGGAGCTGTTTTTT.

This clonotype was detected many times. The V call is TRBV4-3, the J call TRBJ2-1; no reliable D call. The V gene's germline CDR1 is LGHNA and CDR2 YSLEER. V shed 1 base and J shed 6 bases, with 19 bases lying between them. The CDR3 loop spans 17 amino acids. For the CDR3, the DNA is TGCGCCAGCAGCCAAGCAACGTGGATTTCCAGGCGCAATGAGCAGTTCTTC. Translation gives CASSQATWISRRNEQFF.

This clonotype is categorized as medium-sized. This rearrangement joins TRBV7-7 to TRBJ2-5; D possibly matches TRBD1 or TRBD2 (5 bases each). V was clipped by 0 bases and J by 5 bases, with 7 bases between them. CDR1 is SSHAT, CDR2 FNYEAQ, per germline (reference sequence). CDR3 length: 13 residues. CDR3 bases: TGTGCCAGCAGCTTAGCAGGGACGGAGACCCAGTACTTC. Translation: CASSLAGTETQYF. The whole variable domain, filled in from reference TRBV7-7 and TRBJ2-5, reads GAGVSQSPRYKVTKRGQDVTLRCDPISSHATLYWYQQALGQGPEFLTYFNYEAQPDKSGLPSDRFSAERPEGSISTLTIQRTEQRDSAMYRCASSLAGTETQYFGPGTRLLVL.

With respect to this clonotype: A read error may explain this, as a much larger clone is one base away. This chain joins TRBV4-2 and TRBJ2-1, with D unclear. Germline V gives CDR1 LGHNA, CDR2 YNFKEQ. The CDR3 sequence is 15 residues long. V was shortened by 5 bases and J by 13 bases, with 24 bases between the two germline ends. In DNA form, the CDR3 reads TGTGCCAGCAGCAAAGGACCGAAGATTCAGGAGACCCAGTTCTTC. Its translation is CASSKGPKIQETQFF.

The V gene is TRBV29-1, the J gene TRBJ2-7; 8 bases match TRBD1. The CDR3 covers 12 residues. J was trimmed by 5 bases and V by 5 bases; bases with no gene match: 5. In germline, CDR1 is SQVTM, CDR2 ANQGSEA. CDR3 sequence reads: CSVLDRGNEQYF. CDR3 in DNA: TGCAGCGTTTTAGACAGGGGAAACGAGCAGTACTTC.

The rearrangement joins TRBV15 to TRBJ2-2; the match to TRBD2 covers 15 bases. The CDR3 length is 17 residues. The ends lost 1 base at V and 4 bases at J; junction bases unmatched: 1. Looked up from germline, CDR1 is LNHNV and CDR2 is YYDKDF (reference sequence). CDR3: CATSRGTSGRVTGELFF. CDR3 sequence (DNA): TGTGCCACCAGCAGAGGGACTAGCGGGAGGGTCACCGGGGAGCTGTTTTTT.